One sample yielded the 23 T cell receptor beta chains listed below, sequenced in a study of cytomegalovirus exposure and HLA in healthy donors. Sequencing used immunoSEQ multiplex PCR; TCRdb keeps in-frame clones, though not all of them. The sample holds 90,000 or so clones; around 85% are singletons and the top ten take approximately 22%. The sample comprised PBMCs. These receptor sequences come from a man younger than 35 in good health and CMV-seropositive.

The chain is built from TRBV29-1 and TRBJ2-3; 13 nucleotides line up with TRBD2. The V segment lost 8 bases and the J segment 5 bases; nucleotides outside the gene matches: 7. The CDR3 sequence is 14 residues long. Germline-derived CDR1 and CDR2 are SQVTM and ANQGSEA. This CDR3 reads CSYGLAGEGDTQYF. The CDR3 DNA reads as TGCAGCTATGGACTAGCGGGAGAAGGAGATACGCAGTATTTT.

The chain combines TRBV27 with TRBJ2-1, with 11 bases matching TRBD1. The CDR3 has 19 amino acids. Germline V CDR1 and CDR2: MNHEY, SMNVEV (reference sequence). The ends lost 8 bases at V and 4 bases at J; junction bases unmatched: 19. The CDR3: CASCKGDRGGAEVYNEQFF. DNA for the CDR3: TGTGCCAGCTGCAAGGGGGACAGGGGGGGAGCAGAGGTATACAATGAGCAGTTCTTC.

V usage is TRBV5-4 and J usage is TRBJ2-7, with D hard to call. This CDR3 comprises 13 residues. Germline assignment: CDR1 SGHNT and CDR2 YYREEE (reference sequence). V was clipped by 2 bases and J by 2 bases, with 8 bases between them. The CDR3 DNA is TGTGCCAGCAGCTTCGGAGCCGCCTACGAGCAGTACTTC. This encodes CASSFGAAYEQYF.

The V and J genes are TRBV6-5 and TRBJ1-5; weak D call: TRBD1 (5 bases). Germline V gene lookup returns CDR1 MNHEY and CDR2 SVGAGI. V gave up 4 bases and J gave up 0 bases, with 13 bases separating them. CDR3 size: 16 residues. DNA for the CDR3: TGTGCCAGCAGTTCCGACCAGGGTTATAGCAATCAGCCCCAGCATTTT. Residues: CASSSDQGYSNQPQHF.

DNA of the CDR3: TGTGCCAGCTCCGGGGGACTAGCGGGAGACACCGGGGAGCTGTTTTTT. Amino acid sequence: CASSGGLAGDTGELFF. The rearrangement links TRBV18 to TRBJ2-2; 14 bases are shared with TRBD2. CDR3 length: 16 amino acids. Germline loops: CDR1 KGHSH, CDR2 LQKENI. The ends lost 6 bases at V and 3 bases at J; junction bases unmatched: 3.

The genes are TRBV6-1 and TRBJ2-4; 7 nucleotides agree with TRBD1. This CDR3 is 14 amino acids long. V gave up 4 bases and J gave up 9 bases; unmatched junction bases: 9. Germline values: CDR1 MNHNS, CDR2 SASEGT. As DNA, the CDR3 is TGTGCCAGCAGTGGACCTGGACAGGAGGCCATTCAGTACTTC. This encodes CASSGPGQEAIQYF.

V gene TRBV5-1 combines with J gene TRBJ1-1; the D gene is possibly TRBD1 (6 bases). In germline, CDR1 is SGHRS, CDR2 YFSETQ. The CDR3 sequence is 12 residues long. V was cut by 5 bases and J by 8 bases, with 13 bases left in between. The CDR3 loop is CASRKRQDEAFF. Written as DNA, the CDR3 is TGCGCCAGCAGAAAGCGACAGGACGAAGCTTTCTTT.

This chain uses TRBV5-1 with TRBJ2-7; 13 bases align to TRBD2. Unmatched junction bases numbered 2, after V lost 4 bases and J lost 4 bases. The CDR3 covers 14 residues. CDR1 and CDR2 (germline): SGHRS, YFSETQ. CDR3 coding DNA: TGCGCCAGCAGCCCGGGACTAGCGGGGTACGAGCAGTACTTC. It encodes CASSPGLAGYEQYF.

This clone was found a few times. The gene calls are TRBV4-1 and TRBJ1-2, with D perhaps matching TRBD1 (5 bases). The CDR3 has 18 amino acids. Germline CDR1 reads MGHRA; CDR2 reads YSYEKL. V lost 1 base to trimming and J lost 0 bases, with 18 bases between them. The CDR3 coding sequence is TGCGCCAGCAGCCAAGTCACGCGGGGGTTTAACTCTAACTATGGCTACACCTTC. Encoded protein: CASSQVTRGFNSNYGYTF.

This chain connects TRBV18 to TRBJ1-1; 7 positions match TRBD1. Trimming at V came to 5 bases and at J to 0 bases, leaving 9 bases not matched to a gene. This CDR3 is 16 amino acids long. Germline CDR1 KGHSH, CDR2 LQKENI. The CDR3 spells CASSSRDSLLNTEAFF. The DNA of the CDR3 is TGTGCCAGCTCATCCCGGGACAGCCTTTTGAACACTGAAGCTTTCTTT.

The chain uses TRBV18 and TRBJ1-5, with D perhaps TRBD1 (5 bases). Trimming took off 3 bases at V and 0 bases at J, with 9 bases between the two ends. The CDR3 is made up of 15 amino acids. Germline loops: CDR1 KGHSH, CDR2 LQKENI. The CDR3 region is CASSPAGYSNQPQHF. In DNA form, the CDR3 reads TGTGCCAGCTCACCGGCAGGGTATAGCAATCAGCCCCAGCATTTT.

V gene TRBV7-9 combines with J gene TRBJ1-4; 8 positions match TRBD1. Trimming cost V 5 bases and J 6 bases; bases outside gene matches: 8. Per the germline V gene, CDR1 is SEHNR and CDR2 is FQNEAQ (reference sequence). The CDR3 extends over 15 amino acids. The DNA for the CDR3 is TGTGCCAGCAGCACGACGACAGGGGAGGATGAAAAACTGTTTTTT. Amino acid sequence: CASSTTTGEDEKLFF. The entire variable domain, with the rest obtained from reference TRBV7-9 and TRBJ1-4, is as follows: DTGVSQNPRHKITKRGQNVTFRCDPISEHNRLYWYRQTLGQGPEFLTYFQNEAQLEKSRLLSDRFSAERPKGSFSTLEIQRTEQGDSAMYLCASSTTTGEDEKLFFGSGTQLSVL.

The rearrangement uses TRBV7-9 and TRBJ2-1, with 11 bases matching TRBD1. Germline V gene data show CDR1 as SEHNR and CDR2 as FQNEAQ (reference sequence). The CDR3 loop spans 15 amino acids. The V and J ends lost 6 bases and 8 bases, in that order; junction bases with no gene match: 9. The CDR3 coding sequence is TGTGCCAGCAGTTCCGGACAGGGGGCTCGGGATGAGCAGTTCTTC. Protein product: CASSSGQGARDEQFF.

V is TRBV7-8 and J is TRBJ2-1, with TRBD2 matching over 7 bases. This CDR3 has 15 residues. V lost 5 bases, J lost 5 bases, and 9 bases stayed unmatched. The V gene's germline CDR1 is SGHVS and CDR2 FQNEAQ. CDR3 sequence: CASSLDTSANNEQFF. The CDR3 DNA sequence: TGTGCCAGCAGCCTCGACACTAGCGCCAACAATGAGCAGTTCTTC.

The rearrangement links TRBV28 to TRBJ1-1, with D maybe TRBD1 (5 bases). CDR1 and CDR2 (germline): MDHEN, SYDVKM. Trimming left V 6 bases short and J 1 base short, with 15 bases between. The CDR3 consists of 15 residues. Here the CDR3 DNA reads TGTGCCAGCAGCCGCAACCAGGGCACGAACACTGAAGCTTTCTTT. Translated: CASSRNQGTNTEAFF.

The chain carries TRBV5-1 and TRBJ2-4; D is possibly TRBD2 (6 bases). V was clipped by 3 bases and J by 8 bases, with 15 bases between them. CDR1 is SGHRS, CDR2 YFSETQ, per germline. The CDR3 runs to 14 residues. Here the CDR3 DNA reads TGCGCCAGCAGCTCGGGGGTCAACGGGGACATTCAGTACTTC. It yields the protein CASSSGVNGDIQYF. The whole variable domain, filled in from reference TRBV5-1 and TRBJ2-4, reads KAGVTQTPRYLIKTRGQQVTLSCSPISGHRSVSWYQQTPGQGLQFLFEYFSETQRNKGNFPGRFSGRQFSNSRSEMNVSTLELGDSALYLCASSSGVNGDIQYFGAGTRLSVL.

V is TRBV19 and J is TRBJ2-2; 10 bases fit TRBD2. J gave up 3 bases and V 3 bases, and 4 bases lay outside the gene matches. The CDR3 is made up of 16 amino acids. Germline V gives CDR1 LNHDA, CDR2 SQIVND (reference sequence). CDR3 nucleotides: TGTGCCAGTAGTATCCTGCTAGCGGGAGACACCGGGGAGCTGTTTTTT. This gives the protein CASSILLAGDTGELFF. The full variable domain, rest sourced from reference TRBV19 and TRBJ2-2, is DGGITQSPKYLFRKEGQNVTLSCEQNLNHDAMYWYRQDPGQGLRLIYYSQIVNDFQKGDIAEGYSVSREKKESFPLTVTSAQKNPTAFYLCASSILLAGDTGELFFGEGSRLTVL.

This chain uses TRBV6-5 with TRBJ2-3, with D possibly matching TRBD2 (6 bases). Trimming took off 6 bases at V and 4 bases at J, with 17 bases between the two ends. This CDR3 spans 15 amino acids. The germline V gene encodes CDR1 MNHEY and CDR2 SVGAGI. This chain's CDR3 is CASRPIAVSADTQYF. The CDR3 nucleotides read TGTGCCAGCAGGCCTATAGCGGTCTCGGCAGATACGCAGTATTTT.

V and J are TRBV28 and TRBJ2-3; D call uncertain. This CDR3 has 15 residues. Germline lookup yields CDR1 MDHEN and CDR2 SYDVKM. Trimming took off 7 bases at V and 0 bases at J, with 14 bases between the two ends. The CDR3 sequence is CASTLDEVSTDTQYF. Written as DNA, the CDR3 is TGTGCCAGCACCCTCGACGAGGTCAGCACAGATACGCAGTATTTT.

V is TRBV6-4 and J is TRBJ2-7; the match to TRBD2 covers 7 bases. The V segment lost 6 bases and the J segment 7 bases; nucleotides outside the gene matches: 9. The CDR3 contains 13 residues. Germline V gene data show CDR1 as MRHNA and CDR2 as SNTAGT. CDR3 DNA: TGTGCCAGCAGCCAGCGGGGCGAAGGAGAGCAGTACTTC. The encoded protein is CASSQRGEGEQYF.

The chain links TRBV27 to TRBJ2-5; D remains ambiguous. The CDR3 spans 13 residues. V dropped 7 bases and J dropped 4 bases, with 13 bases sitting between them. Germline V gives CDR1 MNHEY, CDR2 SMNVEV (reference sequence). CDR3 in amino acids: CASKSGLVETQYF. DNA of the CDR3: TGTGCCAGCAAGTCTGGCTTGGTAGAGACCCAGTACTTC.

The chain uses TRBV7-7 and TRBJ2-7, with TRBD2 matching 13 bases. This CDR3 is 20 amino acids long. After removal of 4 bases from V and 4 bases from J, the junction contained 19 bases not matched to a gene. Germline loops: CDR1 SSHAT, CDR2 FNYEAQ (reference sequence). The CDR3: CASSSSRPGLAGHFLYEQYV. The CDR3 DNA follows: TGTGCCAGCAGCTCTAGCAGACCGGGACTAGCGGGACACTTTCTATACGAGCAGTACGTC.

V gene TRBV27 combines with J gene TRBJ1-5; tentative D call: TRBD1 (6 bases). CDR3 size: 14 residues. V lost 6 bases and J 4 bases, leaving 13 bases between the germline ends. Germline V lookup: CDR1 MNHEY, CDR2 SMNVEV (reference sequence). This CDR3 is CASRQQGTNQPQHF. Written as DNA, the CDR3 is TGTGCCAGCAGGCAACAGGGTACGAATCAGCCCCAGCATTTT.